A selection of T cell receptor beta chains follows, all from one sample in a study of metastatic and nonmetastatic thyroid tumors. Via MiXCR, TCRdb re-called the PCR reads. This sample has approximately 6,300 clones, with roughly a fifth found just once. The sequenced material came from adjacent normal tissue. These receptors were obtained from a female donor with papillary thyroid cancer or a benign thyroid nodule (not recorded which). Some clones in this sample may be carry-over from other donors' samples. Each CDR3 is given with its conserved first and last residue. The D gene is left open where the match is weak. Size tells how often a clone was seen (once, few, many) or the class of an expanded clone, and some rows leave it out.

clone_size: many
v_call: TRBV30
d_call: .
j_call: TRBJ2-5
cdr3_aa: CAWRADWSPDRGETQYF
cdr3_nt: TGTGCCTGGAGGGCTGACTGGTCGCCCGACCGAGGGGAGACCCAGTACTTC

clone_size: medium-sized
v_call: TRBV10-3
d_call: TRBD1
j_call: TRBJ2-2
cdr3_aa: CAISEDRVTGELFF
cdr3_nt: TGTGCCATCAGTGAGGACAGGGTCACCGGGGAGCTGTTTTTT

clone_size: .
v_call: TRBV11-2
d_call: TRBD1
j_call: TRBJ2-1
cdr3_aa: CASSSLTGFINEQFF
cdr3_nt: TGTGCCAGCAGCTCATTGACAGGGTTTATCAATGAGCAGTTCTTC

clone_size: large
v_call: TRBV6-5
d_call: .
j_call: TRBJ1-2
cdr3_aa: CASSYTWDGRDGYTF
cdr3_nt: TGTGCCAGCAGTTACACTTGGGACGGCAGAGATGGCTACACCTTC

clone_size: many
v_call: TRBV6-1
d_call: .
j_call: TRBJ1-2
cdr3_aa: CASGEVTGQDYGYTF
cdr3_nt: TGTGCCAGCGGTGAAGTAACAGGGCAGGATTATGGCTACACCTTC

clone_size: few
v_call: TRBV6-6
d_call: .
j_call: TRBJ1-3
cdr3_aa: CASSYMTDSGSGNTIYF
cdr3_nt: TGTGCCAGCAGTTATATGACTGACAGTGGTTCCGGAAACACCATATATTTT

clone_size: medium-sized
v_call: TRBV20-1
d_call: .
j_call: TRBJ2-7
cdr3_aa: CSANPLDFSYEQYF
cdr3_nt: TGCAGTGCTAACCCTTTGGACTTTTCCTACGAGCAGTACTTC

clone_size: few
v_call: TRBV12-3/TRBV12-4
d_call: .
j_call: TRBJ2-7
cdr3_aa: CASSFGGLGVYEQYF
cdr3_nt: TGTGCCAGCAGTTTTGGGGGGTTAGGAGTTTACGAGCAGTACTTC

clone_size: medium-sized
v_call: TRBV2
d_call: .
j_call: TRBJ2-5
cdr3_aa: CASSGQGETQYF
cdr3_nt: TGTGCCAGCTCGGGGCAAGGGGAGACCCAGTACTTC

clone_size: medium-sized
v_call: TRBV30
d_call: TRBD1
j_call: TRBJ2-7
cdr3_aa: CAWSRGTGVPYEQYF
cdr3_nt: TGTGCCTGGAGTCGGGGGACAGGAGTCCCCTACGAGCAGTACTTC

clone_size: medium-sized
v_call: TRBV10-3
d_call: .
j_call: TRBJ1-1
cdr3_aa: CAADYPKRTFF
cdr3_nt: TGTGCCGCCGACTATCCGAAGAGGACTTTCTTT

clone_size: .
v_call: TRBV7-9
d_call: TRBD1
j_call: TRBJ2-1
cdr3_aa: CASSSRGPRDEQFF
cdr3_nt: TGTGCCAGCAGCTCTAGGGGGCCGAGAGATGAGCAGTTCTTC

clone_size: large
v_call: TRBV5-1
d_call: TRBD2
j_call: TRBJ2-7
cdr3_aa: CASSLDISGRAWSYEQYF
cdr3_nt: TGCGCCAGCAGCTTGGATATTAGCGGGAGGGCTTGGTCCTACGAGCAGTACTTC

clone_size: many
v_call: TRBV12-3/TRBV12-4
d_call: TRBD2
j_call: TRBJ2-5
cdr3_aa: CASSLGGLAGETQYF
cdr3_nt: TGTGCCAGCAGTTTAGGGGGACTAGCGGGGGAGACCCAGTACTTC

clone_size: many
v_call: TRBV3-1
d_call: .
j_call: TRBJ1-1
cdr3_aa: CASSLSNTEASF
cdr3_nt: TGTGCCAGCAGCCTTAGTAACACTGAAGCTTCCTTT

clone_size: medium-sized
v_call: TRBV2
d_call: .
j_call: TRBJ2-6
cdr3_aa: CASRPTVTGANVLTF
cdr3_nt: TGTGCCAGCAGACCCACAGTTACTGGGGCCAACGTCCTGACTTTC

clone_size: medium-sized
v_call: TRBV19
d_call: .
j_call: TRBJ1-6
cdr3_aa: CASSDVGLTNSPLHF
cdr3_nt: TGTGCCAGTAGTGACGTAGGACTTACGAATTCACCCCTCCACTTT